A selection of T cell receptor beta chains follows, all from one sample in a study of blood T cell repertoires in COVID-19. This table comes from immunoSEQ multiplex PCR, and its TCRdb copy is limited to in-frame clones, with some not included. The sample holds 100,000 to 150,000 clones, 86% seen once. The sample was peripheral blood. Source of these receptors: a man aged 40-49 years with acute or convalescent COVID-19. Both conserved end residues are part of each CDR3. D genes are given only for firm matches. Some rows mark clone size as missing; the rest say once, few, many or name a class of expanded clone.

TRBD2	TRBV7-6	-	TRBJ2-2	CASTPSGGNTGELFF	TGTGCCAGCACCCCTAGCGGGGGGAACACCGGGGAGCTGTTTTTT
-	TRBV10-2	once	TRBJ1-5	CASSESRNQPQHF	TGCGCCAGCAGTGAGTCGAGGAATCAGCCCCAGCATTTT
-	TRBV6-5	-	TRBJ1-2	CASRPEQALWGYTF	TGTGCCAGCAGACCCGAACAGGCCCTTTGGGGCTACACCTTC
TRBD1	TRBV4-2	-	TRBJ2-1	CASSHGQGPYNEQFF	TGTGCCAGCAGCCATGGACAGGGGCCTTACAATGAGCAGTTCTTC
TRBD2	TRBV7-3	-	TRBJ2-1	CASSLTASGGYNEQFF	TGTGCCAGCAGCTTAACAGCTAGCGGGGGGTACAATGAGCAGTTCTTC
-	TRBV19	few	TRBJ1-5	CASTFKTRGNQPQHF	TGTGCCAGTACTTTCAAAACCAGGGGCAATCAGCCCCAGCATTTT
TRBD1	TRBV10-3	few	TRBJ1-5	CAISPGQGNQPQHF	TGTGCCATCAGTCCGGGACAGGGGAATCAGCCCCAGCATTTT
TRBD1	TRBV4-3	-	TRBJ1-4	CASSQGYTGQGTEKLFF	TGCGCCAGCAGCCAAGGTTATACGGGACAGGGAACGGAAAAACTGTTTTTT
-	TRBV7-9	-	TRBJ2-6	CASSLLATHGANVLTF	TGTGCCAGCAGCTTACTAGCCACACATGGGGCCAACGTCCTGACTTTC
TRBD1	TRBV19	-	TRBJ1-1	CASSVGTGTEAFF	TGTGCCAGTAGTGTTGGGACAGGGACTGAAGCTTTCTTT
TRBD2	TRBV5-6	once	TRBJ2-7	CASSISGTSAYEQYF	TGTGCCAGCAGCATATCCGGGACTAGCGCCTACGAGCAGTACTTC
TRBD1	TRBV6-5	-	TRBJ1-2	CASRPRGQGGYTF	TGTGCCAGCAGACCCAGGGGGCAGGGTGGCTACACCTTC
-	TRBV6-1	-	TRBJ1-1	CASSEALVGIGGNTEAFF	TGTGCCAGCAGTGAAGCGCTCGTGGGAATTGGGGGCAACACTGAAGCTTTCTTT
-	TRBV7-9	few	TRBJ1-1	CASSIRYGTEAFF	TGTGCCAGCAGCATTAGATACGGCACTGAAGCTTTCTTT
-	TRBV19	-	TRBJ2-5	CASSISGQETQYF	TGTGCCAGTAGTATTTCCGGGCAAGAGACCCAGTACTTC
-	TRBV11-2	-	TRBJ2-5	CASSSRVLSQETQYF	TGTGCCAGCAGCTCCCGAGTCCTTTCCCAAGAGACCCAGTACTTC
-	TRBV6-9	once	TRBJ2-7	CASSREGLVYEQYF	TGTGCCAGCAGCCGGGAAGGTTTAGTTTACGAGCAGTACTTC
-	TRBV19	-	TRBJ1-3	CASSISLLDTVLSGNTIYF	TGTGCCAGTAGTATTAGCCTTCTGGACACGGTGCTCTCTGGAAACACCATATATTTT
-	TRBV9	-	TRBJ1-1	CASSASPGDLAFF	TGTGCCAGCAGCGCCAGCCCGGGGGACCTGGCTTTCTTT
-	TRBV19	-	TRBJ1-2	CASSIEPEYYGYTF	TGTGCCAGTAGTATAGAGCCCGAGTACTATGGCTACACCTTC
-	TRBV5-8	-	TRBJ1-6	CASRRSPGRFNSPLHF	TGTGCCAGCAGGAGATCCCCAGGGAGGTTCAATTCACCCCTCCACTTT
-	TRBV10-3	-	TRBJ1-2	CAISGQVEDGYTF	TGTGCCATCAGTGGACAGGTTGAGGATGGCTACACCTTC
-	TRBV10-2	few	TRBJ1-1	CASRGMTVNTEAFF	TGCGCCAGCAGAGGGATGACAGTGAACACTGAAGCTTTCTTT
TRBD2	TRBV5-1	-	TRBJ2-3	CASSLSGSDTDTQYF	TGCGCCAGCAGCCTTAGCGGGAGTGACACAGATACGCAGTATTTT
TRBD2	TRBV18	few	TRBJ2-3	CASSPPVLAGGNTDTQYF	TGTGCCAGCTCACCACCGGTACTAGCGGGGGGTAACACAGATACGCAGTATTTT
-	TRBV21-1	-	TRBJ2-7	CASSKGVRGYEQYF	TGTGCCAGCAGCAAAGGTGTCAGGGGTTACGAGCAGTACTTC
TRBD2	TRBV5-6	-	TRBJ2-5	CASSLGLAGGETQYF	TGTGCCAGCAGCTTGGGACTAGCGGGAGGGGAGACCCAGTACTTC
TRBD1	TRBV9	once	TRBJ2-3	CASSAADRGFSGTDTQYF	TGTGCCAGCAGCGCTGCGGACAGGGGTTTTTCGGGCACAGATACGCAGTATTTT
TRBD2	TRBV5-8	-	TRBJ2-2	CASSNGLVGGELFF	TGTGCCAGCAGCAACGGACTAGTGGGCGGGGAGCTGTTTTTT
TRBD1	TRBV19	few	TRBJ1-2	CASSTNRGLQNYGYTF	TGTGCCAGTAGTACAAACAGGGGGCTTCAGAACTATGGCTACACCTTC
-	TRBV7-9	-	TRBJ1-1	CASSFGRIRGSTEAFF	TGTGCCAGCAGCTTCGGACGCATCAGGGGCTCAACTGAAGCTTTCTTT
-	TRBV30	-	TRBJ1-1	CAWSVNWRAEAFF	TGTGCCTGGAGTGTGAATTGGAGGGCGGAAGCTTTCTTT
TRBD1	TRBV10-3	many	TRBJ2-7	CAVRDREGSPYEQYF	TGTGCCGTCCGGGACAGGGAGGGATCCCCCTACGAGCAGTACTTC
-	TRBV7-8	-	TRBJ2-7	CASSGGGVGQYF	TGTGCCAGCAGCGGTGGAGGGGTAGGGCAGTACTTC
TRBD2	TRBV13	-	TRBJ2-3	CASSLRTSGRAGDTQYF	TGTGCCAGCAGCCTCCGGACTAGCGGGAGGGCCGGGGATACGCAGTATTTT
TRBD2	TRBV5-4	-	TRBJ2-1	CASSGTSGTGEQFF	TGTGCCAGCAGCGGGACTAGCGGGACAGGGGAGCAGTTCTTC
-	TRBV4-1	-	TRBJ1-1	CASSQARSTEAFF	TGCGCCAGCAGCCAAGCCCGGAGCACTGAAGCTTTCTTT
TRBD1	TRBV9	-	TRBJ2-1	CASSAHLARDRGGGEQFF	TGTGCCAGCAGCGCCCATCTTGCTCGGGACAGGGGAGGCGGTGAGCAGTTCTTC
-	TRBV5-3	-	TRBJ2-2	CARSLGGPTFF	TGTGCCAGAAGCTTGGGGGGGCCGACGTTTTTT
-	TRBV5-1	-	TRBJ1-5	CASSPGGGQPQHF	TGCGCCAGCAGCCCTGGGGGGGGACAGCCCCAGCATTTT
-	TRBV10-1	-	TRBJ1-1	CASSVTPNTEAFF	TGCGCCAGCAGCGTGACACCAAACACTGAAGCTTTCTTT
-	TRBV5-1	-	TRBJ1-4	CASSLEAGYSEKLFF	TGCGCCAGCAGCTTGGAGGCAGGGTATAGTGAAAAACTGTTTTTT
TRBD1	TRBV11-3	-	TRBJ1-5	CASSPLYRGSQPQHF	TGTGCCAGCAGCCCCCTCTACAGGGGCTCACAGCCCCAGCATTTT
-	TRBV4-1	once	TRBJ1-2	CASSQDRGAIYGYTF	TGCGCCAGCAGCCAAGATCGGGGGGCCATCTATGGCTACACCTTC
TRBD2	TRBV13	once	TRBJ2-1	CASSPRRLAGNNEQFF	TGTGCCAGCAGCCCACGGCGGCTAGCGGGAAACAATGAGCAGTTCTTC
-	TRBV27	-	TRBJ1-1	CASSLEGNGEAFF	TGTGCCAGCAGTTTAGAGGGTAACGGAGAAGCTTTCTTT
-	TRBV25-1	-	TRBJ2-1	CASSEYYGTGLQNEQFF	TGTGCCAGCAGTGAGTATTACGGGACTGGGCTACAGAATGAGCAGTTCTTC
TRBD1	TRBV19	few	TRBJ2-2	CASSYSGTGMSGELFF	TGTGCCAGTTCTTATTCCGGGACAGGAATGTCCGGGGAGCTGTTTTTT
-	TRBV12-5	-	TRBJ1-3	CASGLGDSRSGNTIYF	TGTGCTAGTGGTTTGGGTGACAGCCGCTCTGGAAACACCATATATTTT
-	TRBV11-3	-	TRBJ2-7	CASSSNGQTYEQYF	TGTGCCAGCAGCTCAAATGGACAGACCTACGAGCAGTACTTC
TRBD1	TRBV30	-	TRBJ1-6	CAWSVVRTGGSIYSPLHF	TGTGCCTGGAGTGTAGTTAGGACAGGGGGCTCCATCTATTCACCCCTCCACTTT
-	TRBV30	-	TRBJ1-6	CAWSVRQGGGSPLHF	TGTGCCTGGAGTGTACGGCAGGGAGGCGGTTCACCCCTCCACTTT
-	TRBV29-1	-	TRBJ2-1	CSVEVGVREQFF	TGCAGCGTTGAAGTAGGGGTACGTGAGCAGTTCTTC
-	TRBV5-4	-	TRBJ2-7	CASSPVGRLGEQYF	TGTGCCAGCAGCCCGGTGGGGCGGTTGGGAGAGCAGTACTTC
TRBD1	TRBV4-2	-	TRBJ2-6	CASSPGGSGANVLTF	TGTGCCAGCAGCCCAGGGGGTTCTGGGGCCAACGTCCTGACTTTC